A single sample is the source of the 7 T cell receptor beta chains below, sequenced in a study of shared clonotypes between healthy human individuals. The data were produced by immunoSEQ multiplex PCR, yet TCRdb's version contains in-frame clones alone and is incomplete. The table has about 1.5 million clones, 98% seen once. The material sequenced was naive CD4+ T cells sorted from blood. Subset: CD45RA+ positively selected. These receptors came from a young man in good health.

The chain employs TRBV5-1 and TRBJ1-2; D gene uncertain. Germline CDR1 is SGHRS and CDR2 is YFSETQ. This CDR3 has 14 residues. Trimming took off 2 bases at V and 3 bases at J, with 11 bases between the two ends. The CDR3 coding sequence is TGCGCCAGCAGCTTCCGGGAGGCCGACTATGGCTACACCTTC. Translated, it gives CASSFREADYGYTF.

About this clone itself: The same CDR3 can be traced to other DNA sequences in this sample. The chain joins TRBV2 to TRBJ2-5; D call uncertain. The CDR3 loop spans 11 amino acids. Germline assignment: CDR1 SNHLY and CDR2 FYNNEI. The ends were cut back, 2 bases at V and 5 bases at J, with 3 bases in the middle. CDR3 coding DNA: TGTGCCAGCAGTGAAATCGAGACCCAGTACTTC. Translating gives CASSEIETQYF.

The chain combines TRBV28 with TRBJ1-1; no firm D call. Germline values: CDR1 MDHEN, CDR2 SYDVKM. CDR3 length: 15 amino acids. With 2 bases removed from V and 0 bases from J, the gap between germline ends came to 10 bases. CDR3 residues: CASSLGLLVNTEAFF. The CDR3 DNA follows: TGTGCCAGCAGTTTAGGGCTGTTGGTGAACACTGAAGCTTTCTTT.

In this sample, this clone turned up once. The sample carries other DNA sequences with the same CDR3. V gene TRBV5-1 combines with J gene TRBJ2-2, with D possibly matching TRBD2 (5 bases). The length of the CDR3 is 14 residues. The germline CDR1 and CDR2 sequences are SGHRS and YFSETQ. Trimming pared 0 bases from V and 7 bases from J, leaving 10 bases between. This CDR3 reads CASSLGTGSGELFF. The DNA for the CDR3 is TGCGCCAGCAGCTTGGGAACGGGGAGCGGGGAGCTGTTTTTT. The full variable domain, rest sourced from reference TRBV5-1 and TRBJ2-2, is KAGVTQTPRYLIKTRGQQVTLSCSPISGHRSVSWYQQTPGQGLQFLFEYFSETQRNKGNFPGRFSGRQFSNSRSEMNVSTLELGDSALYLCASSLGTGSGELFFGEGSRLTVL.

V usage is TRBV7-2 and J usage is TRBJ2-1, with 9 bases identical to TRBD2. V lost 5 bases, J lost 5 bases, and 13 bases stayed unmatched. The CDR3 covers 17 residues. Germline V gene data show CDR1 as SGHTA and CDR2 as FQGNSA. CDR3 coding DNA: TGTGCCAGCAGCCCCTCCCCGGGACTAGCAATAAACAATGAGCAGTTCTTC. Amino acid sequence: CASSPSPGLAINNEQFF.

This rearrangement joins TRBV18 to TRBJ1-2; 8 bases match TRBD1. The J segment lost 2 bases and the V segment lost 8 bases, leaving 7 bases of the junction unmatched. CDR3 length: 14 amino acids. Germline values: CDR1 KGHSH, CDR2 LQKENI. This chain's CDR3 is CASANDRGNYGYTF. The CDR3 nucleotides are TGTGCCAGCGCGAACGACAGGGGAAACTATGGCTACACCTTC.

The CDR3 loop reads CSVVEGRQYF. CDR3 DNA sequence: TGCAGCGTTGTGGAGGGGCGGCAGTACTTC. The chain has TRBV29-1 and TRBJ2-7; D possibly corresponds to TRBD2 (6 bases). V was cut by 4 bases and J by 9 bases, with 10 bases left in between. The CDR3 is 10 amino acids. Germline V gene lookup returns CDR1 SQVTM and CDR2 ANQGSEA.